This is a list of T cell receptor beta chains from one sample in a study of cytomegalovirus exposure and HLA in healthy donors. Clones were read by immunoSEQ multiplex PCR, and TCRdb kept only the in-frame ones, dropping some. The data hold approximately 200,000 clones, with about nine tenths observed a single time. Sequencing was done on a sample of PBMCs. The receptor set was obtained from a woman aged 18-29 years in good health and CMV-seronegative. CDR3s include the opening cysteine and the closing phenylalanine or tryptophan. A D gene is named only where the DNA matches it firmly. Not every row has a clone size; where given, it reads once, few, many or a size class.

j_gene: TRBJ2-1
abundance: NA
v_gene: TRBV6-5
d_gene: NA
CDR3nt: TGTGCCAGCAGTTACTCGACTCCGAATCCTTACAATGAGCAGTTCTTC
CDR3aa: CASSYSTPNPYNEQFF

j_gene: TRBJ1-5
abundance: NA
v_gene: TRBV29-1
d_gene: TRBD1
CDR3nt: TGCAGCGCCCGGACAGGGACTCAGCCCCAGCATTTT
CDR3aa: CSARTGTQPQHF

j_gene: TRBJ1-2
abundance: NA
v_gene: TRBV5-4
d_gene: TRBD1
CDR3nt: TGTGCCAGCAGCTTTAACAGGGGCTTCTATGGCTACACCTTC
CDR3aa: CASSFNRGFYGYTF

j_gene: TRBJ2-3
abundance: NA
v_gene: TRBV5-4
d_gene: NA
CDR3nt: TGTGCCAGCAGCACAAAGGGGGGCACAGATACGCAGTATTTT
CDR3aa: CASSTKGGTDTQYF

j_gene: TRBJ2-7
abundance: NA
v_gene: TRBV6-5
d_gene: NA
CDR3nt: TGTGCCAGCAGTTATGTACAGTCCTACGAGCAGTACTTC
CDR3aa: CASSYVQSYEQYF

j_gene: TRBJ1-5
abundance: NA
v_gene: TRBV28
d_gene: NA
CDR3nt: TGTGCCAGCAGTTTTCATAAGATGGGGGGGCAGTCCGCAACTGTAAATCAGCCCCAGCATTTT
CDR3aa: CASSFHKMGGQSATVNQPQHF

j_gene: TRBJ1-1
abundance: NA
v_gene: TRBV2
d_gene: NA
CDR3nt: TGTGCCAGCAGTTCCGACAGAAACACTGAAGCTTTCTTT
CDR3aa: CASSSDRNTEAFF

j_gene: TRBJ2-3
abundance: NA
v_gene: TRBV12-5
d_gene: TRBD1
CDR3nt: TGTGCTAGTGGTTTGGTACACAGGGGCGGCACAGATACGCAGTATTTT
CDR3aa: CASGLVHRGGTDTQYF

j_gene: TRBJ1-5
abundance: once
v_gene: TRBV2
d_gene: NA
CDR3nt: TGTGCCAGCAGTAACAGAAGCAATCAGCCCCAGCATTTT
CDR3aa: CASSNRSNQPQHF

j_gene: TRBJ1-1
abundance: NA
v_gene: TRBV7-3
d_gene: NA
CDR3nt: TGTGCCAGCAGCTTATACGGGAACACTGAAGCTTTCTTT
CDR3aa: CASSLYGNTEAFF

j_gene: TRBJ2-7
abundance: NA
v_gene: TRBV27
d_gene: TRBD1
CDR3nt: TGTGCCAGCAGTTTAACAGGGGGCGTTTACGAGCAGTACTTC
CDR3aa: CASSLTGGVYEQYF

j_gene: TRBJ2-2
abundance: NA
v_gene: TRBV4-1
d_gene: TRBD1
CDR3nt: TGCGCCAGCAGCCGGTCAGGGGGCGCTTCGGGGGAGCTGTTTTTT
CDR3aa: CASSRSGGASGELFF

j_gene: TRBJ2-4
abundance: NA
v_gene: TRBV7-2
d_gene: TRBD1
CDR3nt: TGTGCCAGCAGCTTAGGGGGACAGTTTTCCATTCAGTACTTC
CDR3aa: CASSLGGQFSIQYF

j_gene: TRBJ2-6
abundance: once
v_gene: TRBV27
d_gene: TRBD1
CDR3nt: TGTGCCAGCACCCCCGGGGGGACAGGGGCTTACGGGGCCAACGTCCTGACTTTC
CDR3aa: CASTPGGTGAYGANVLTF

j_gene: TRBJ1-3
abundance: NA
v_gene: TRBV4-1
d_gene: NA
CDR3nt: TGCGCCAGCAGCCAAGGTGAGAGGACTGGAAACACCATATATTTT
CDR3aa: CASSQGERTGNTIYF

j_gene: TRBJ1-3
abundance: NA
v_gene: TRBV28
d_gene: NA
CDR3nt: TGTGCCAGCAGTTTCTTGCCGGACAGAAACACCATATATTTT
CDR3aa: CASSFLPDRNTIYF

j_gene: TRBJ2-3
abundance: NA
v_gene: TRBV19
d_gene: TRBD2
CDR3nt: TGTGCCAGTGGGGCGGGAGATCACAGAAAGTCGCAGTATTTT
CDR3aa: CASGAGDHRKSQYF

j_gene: TRBJ2-1
abundance: NA
v_gene: TRBV5-6
d_gene: TRBD2
CDR3nt: TGTGCCAGCACCTTTAAGTTGTGGGGGGGCTCCTACAATGAGCAGTTCTTC
CDR3aa: CASTFKLWGGSYNEQFF

j_gene: TRBJ1-4
abundance: NA
v_gene: TRBV5-4
d_gene: TRBD1
CDR3nt: TGTGCCAGCAGCTTGGCGGGACAGCTAAATGAAAAACTGTTTTTT
CDR3aa: CASSLAGQLNEKLFF

j_gene: TRBJ1-6
abundance: NA
v_gene: TRBV10-3
d_gene: TRBD1
CDR3nt: TGTGCCATCAGTAGGACAGGGGAAGGTTCACCCCTCCACTTT
CDR3aa: CAISRTGEGSPLHF

j_gene: TRBJ1-2
abundance: NA
v_gene: TRBV6-1
d_gene: NA
CDR3nt: TGTGCCAGGGCTCATGGGGGGTTTAACTATGGCTACACCTTC
CDR3aa: CARAHGGFNYGYTF

j_gene: TRBJ2-3
abundance: NA
v_gene: TRBV27
d_gene: NA
CDR3nt: TGTGCCAGCAGTTTGCGACAGGTAACAGATACGCAGTATTTT
CDR3aa: CASSLRQVTDTQYF

j_gene: TRBJ2-3
abundance: NA
v_gene: TRBV7-2
d_gene: NA
CDR3nt: TGTGCCAGCAGCTTATGGCCTAGCACAGATACGCAGTATTTT
CDR3aa: CASSLWPSTDTQYF

j_gene: TRBJ2-3
abundance: NA
v_gene: TRBV7-9
d_gene: NA
CDR3nt: TGTGCCAGCAGCCCTCCCCGCACAGGAGACACAGATACGCAGTATTTT
CDR3aa: CASSPPRTGDTDTQYF

j_gene: TRBJ1-3
abundance: NA
v_gene: TRBV5-1
d_gene: NA
CDR3nt: TGCGCCAGCAGCTTGACCCAGGGTTCTGGAAACACCATATATTTT
CDR3aa: CASSLTQGSGNTIYF

j_gene: TRBJ2-1
abundance: NA
v_gene: TRBV2
d_gene: NA
CDR3nt: TGTGCCAGCAGTGAAGCGGGAGCTGGGAATGAGCAGTTCTTC
CDR3aa: CASSEAGAGNEQFF

j_gene: TRBJ2-1
abundance: NA
v_gene: TRBV27
d_gene: TRBD1
CDR3nt: TGTGCCAGCAGCTTGACAGGGTACAATGAGCAGTTCTTC
CDR3aa: CASSLTGYNEQFF

j_gene: TRBJ1-1
abundance: NA
v_gene: TRBV11-2
d_gene: NA
CDR3nt: TGTGCCAGCAGCTTAGGGCCTGCCGGGACTGAAGCTTTCTTT
CDR3aa: CASSLGPAGTEAFF

j_gene: TRBJ2-1
abundance: NA
v_gene: TRBV5-1
d_gene: NA
CDR3nt: TGCGCCAGCAGCTTGGATTCTTCCTACAATGAGCAGTTCTTC
CDR3aa: CASSLDSSYNEQFF

j_gene: TRBJ2-7
abundance: NA
v_gene: TRBV27
d_gene: NA
CDR3nt: TGTGCCAGCAGTTTACAATACTCCCACTACGAGCAGTACTTC
CDR3aa: CASSLQYSHYEQYF

j_gene: TRBJ2-7
abundance: NA
v_gene: TRBV5-4
d_gene: TRBD2
CDR3nt: TGTGCCAGCAGCACCCAACTAGCGGGTCCCTACGAGCAGTACTTC
CDR3aa: CASSTQLAGPYEQYF

j_gene: TRBJ1-1
abundance: NA
v_gene: TRBV7-2
d_gene: NA
CDR3nt: TGTGCCAGCACCTGGGGAGGTCGGACTGAAGCTTTCTTT
CDR3aa: CASTWGGRTEAFF

j_gene: TRBJ1-1
abundance: NA
v_gene: TRBV4-2
d_gene: NA
CDR3nt: TGTGCCAGCAGCCATCCCTCCGGGACAGAAGCTTTCTTT
CDR3aa: CASSHPSGTEAFF

j_gene: TRBJ1-2
abundance: NA
v_gene: TRBV12-2
d_gene: NA
CDR3nt: TGTGCAAGTCGCTTAGCGTTTCGGGGGGCGGACTATGGCTACACCTTC
CDR3aa: CASRLAFRGADYGYTF

j_gene: TRBJ1-3
abundance: NA
v_gene: TRBV9
d_gene: TRBD1
CDR3nt: TGTGCCAGCAGCGTAGTGGACAGGGGAAACACCATATATTTT
CDR3aa: CASSVVDRGNTIYF

j_gene: TRBJ2-5
abundance: NA
v_gene: TRBV27
d_gene: NA
CDR3nt: TGTGCCAGCAGTTCCCCGACTAGATTAGAGACCCAGTACTTC
CDR3aa: CASSSPTRLETQYF

j_gene: TRBJ2-5
abundance: NA
v_gene: TRBV21-1
d_gene: NA
CDR3nt: TGCGCACCACAGGAGGGGAGTAAGACCCAGTACTTC
CDR3aa: CAPQEGSKTQYF

j_gene: TRBJ1-1
abundance: NA
v_gene: TRBV25-1
d_gene: NA
CDR3nt: TGTGCCAGCAGTGAATTGGCAGGGAAGAACACTGAAGCTTTCTTT
CDR3aa: CASSELAGKNTEAFF

j_gene: TRBJ2-3
abundance: NA
v_gene: TRBV27
d_gene: TRBD2
CDR3nt: TGTGCCAGCGCTAGCGGGAGTCCTCTAGGCACAGATACGCAGTATTTT
CDR3aa: CASASGSPLGTDTQYF

j_gene: TRBJ2-7
abundance: NA
v_gene: TRBV12-5
d_gene: TRBD2
CDR3nt: TGTGCTAGTGCCCCCGGACTAGCGGGAGGGGGGGACGAGCAGTACTTC
CDR3aa: CASAPGLAGGGDEQYF

j_gene: TRBJ1-1
abundance: NA
v_gene: TRBV6-1
d_gene: NA
CDR3nt: TGTGCCAGCAGTGAAGCACAACACACTGAAGCTTTCTTT
CDR3aa: CASSEAQHTEAFF

j_gene: TRBJ1-1
abundance: NA
v_gene: TRBV30
d_gene: NA
CDR3nt: TGTGCCTGGATCCCCACAGGTAGTGCTTTCTTT
CDR3aa: CAWIPTGSAFF

j_gene: TRBJ2-1
abundance: NA
v_gene: TRBV6-1
d_gene: NA
CDR3nt: TGTGCCAGCAGTGAATCTCAGGACAATGAGCAGTTCTTC
CDR3aa: CASSESQDNEQFF

j_gene: TRBJ2-5
abundance: NA
v_gene: TRBV11-2
d_gene: TRBD1
CDR3nt: TGTGCCAGCAATCCACCGGACAGGGGAGGAGAGACCCAGTACTTC
CDR3aa: CASNPPDRGGETQYF

j_gene: TRBJ1-2
abundance: once
v_gene: TRBV28
d_gene: TRBD1
CDR3nt: TGTGCCAGCAGTAAATGGACAGGGTACTACTATGGCTACACCTTC
CDR3aa: CASSKWTGYYYGYTF

j_gene: TRBJ1-4
abundance: NA
v_gene: TRBV7-9
d_gene: NA
CDR3nt: TGTGCCAGCAGCACGACACCTGCTAATGAAAAACTGTTTTTT
CDR3aa: CASSTTPANEKLFF

j_gene: TRBJ1-1
abundance: NA
v_gene: TRBV7-2
d_gene: NA
CDR3nt: TGTGCCAGCCTCCCCGGGGGAGCTTTCTTT
CDR3aa: CASLPGGAFF

j_gene: TRBJ1-2
abundance: NA
v_gene: TRBV6-5
d_gene: NA
CDR3nt: TGTGCCAGCAAAATAAAACAGGAGCCCGATGGCTACACCTTC
CDR3aa: CASKIKQEPDGYTF

j_gene: TRBJ2-5
abundance: NA
v_gene: TRBV29-1
d_gene: TRBD2
CDR3nt: TGCAGCGTTCATCGGACTAGCGGGAGAACAGAGACCCAGTACTTC
CDR3aa: CSVHRTSGRTETQYF

j_gene: TRBJ2-2
abundance: NA
v_gene: TRBV29-1
d_gene: TRBD1
CDR3nt: TGCAGCGCCGACAGGGCTGACACCGGGGAGCTGTTTTTT
CDR3aa: CSADRADTGELFF

j_gene: TRBJ1-2
abundance: once
v_gene: TRBV13
d_gene: NA
CDR3nt: TGTGCCAGCAGCTTAGGGCAGGTCGCCGGTTTGGGCTACACCTTC
CDR3aa: CASSLGQVAGLGYTF

j_gene: TRBJ2-3
abundance: NA
v_gene: TRBV7-9
d_gene: TRBD2
CDR3nt: TGTGCCAGCAGCTTAGCGGCTAGCGGGCCCAGCACAGATACGCAGTATTTT
CDR3aa: CASSLAASGPSTDTQYF

j_gene: TRBJ2-1
abundance: NA
v_gene: TRBV5-1
d_gene: TRBD2
CDR3nt: TGCGCCAGCAGCTTGGATCGGGCGGGAGTGAATGAGCAGTTCTTC
CDR3aa: CASSLDRAGVNEQFF

j_gene: TRBJ1-5
abundance: NA
v_gene: TRBV27
d_gene: TRBD1
CDR3nt: TGTGCCAGCAGTTTGACAGGGGCAGGCAATCAGCCCCAGCATTTT
CDR3aa: CASSLTGAGNQPQHF

j_gene: TRBJ1-5
abundance: NA
v_gene: TRBV18
d_gene: NA
CDR3nt: TGTGCCAGCTCACCTGGACGGCGCGGGGATCAGCCCCAGCATTTT
CDR3aa: CASSPGRRGDQPQHF

j_gene: TRBJ2-1
abundance: NA
v_gene: TRBV27
d_gene: TRBD1
CDR3nt: TGTGCCAGCAGTTCGACAGGGGCTCTGCAAGCCCCCTACAATGAGCAGTTCTTC
CDR3aa: CASSSTGALQAPYNEQFF

j_gene: TRBJ1-1
abundance: NA
v_gene: TRBV2
d_gene: NA
CDR3nt: TGTGCCAGCAGCGTAGACCGGGCCGAATCCCGGGGGGCTTTCTTT
CDR3aa: CASSVDRAESRGAFF

j_gene: TRBJ2-7
abundance: NA
v_gene: TRBV12-5
d_gene: TRBD2
CDR3nt: TGTGCTAGTGGCCCTGGGGGACTAGCGGGAGGGTTTTACGAGCAGTACTTC
CDR3aa: CASGPGGLAGGFYEQYF

j_gene: TRBJ2-6
abundance: NA
v_gene: TRBV9
d_gene: TRBD1
CDR3nt: TGTGCCAGCAGTGCGGGACAGGGGGTTTTCTCTGGGGCCAACGTCCTGACTTTC
CDR3aa: CASSAGQGVFSGANVLTF